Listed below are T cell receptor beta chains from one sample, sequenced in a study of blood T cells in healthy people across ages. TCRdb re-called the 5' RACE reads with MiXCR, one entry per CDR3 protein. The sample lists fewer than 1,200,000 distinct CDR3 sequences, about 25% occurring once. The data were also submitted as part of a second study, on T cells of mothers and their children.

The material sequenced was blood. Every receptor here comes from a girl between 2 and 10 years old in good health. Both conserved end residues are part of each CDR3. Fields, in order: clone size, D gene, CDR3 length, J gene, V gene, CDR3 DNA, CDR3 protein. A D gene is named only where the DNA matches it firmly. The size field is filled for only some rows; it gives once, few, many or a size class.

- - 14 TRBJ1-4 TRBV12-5 TGTGCTAGTCTCCCGGGCAGCCTGAATGAAAAACTGTTTTTT CASLPGSLNEKLFF
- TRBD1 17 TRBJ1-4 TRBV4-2 TGTGCCAGCAGCCAAGAGAAATCGGGGACAGTCAATGAAAAACTGTTTTTT CASSQEKSGTVNEKLFF
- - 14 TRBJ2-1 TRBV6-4 TGTGCCAGCAGTAATATAGGGAACAACAATGAGCAGTTCTTC CASSNIGNNNEQFF
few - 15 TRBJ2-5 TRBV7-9 TGTGCCAGCAGCTCCCGGACCCGGTTCGAAGAGACCCAGTACTTC CASSSRTRFEETQYF
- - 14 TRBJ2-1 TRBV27 TGTGCCAGCAGTCCAAACTTGTTGGGGATTGAGCAGTTCTTC CASSPNLLGIEQFF
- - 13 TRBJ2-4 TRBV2 TGTGCCAGCAGTGCAGGAGGGAGGAACATTCAGTACTTC CASSAGGRNIQYF
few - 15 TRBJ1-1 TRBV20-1 TGCAGTGCTAGAGGGGGGGGCCGAGGGAACACTGAAGCTTTCTTT CSARGGGRGNTEAFF
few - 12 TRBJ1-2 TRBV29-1 TGCAGCGTTGTTGACCCTCCCACTGGCTACACCTTC CSVVDPPTGYTF
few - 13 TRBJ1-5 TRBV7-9 TGTGCCAGCAGCACGGATGATAATCAGCCCCAGCATTTT CASSTDDNQPQHF
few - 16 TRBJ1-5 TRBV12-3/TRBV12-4 TGTGCCAGCAGTCCACAGGGACCCCAGAGCAATCAGCCCCAGCATTTT CASSPQGPQSNQPQHF
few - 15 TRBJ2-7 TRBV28 TGTGCCAGCACTTCTCCTGGGAGTAGGAGAGTCGAGCAGTACTTC CASTSPGSRRVEQYF
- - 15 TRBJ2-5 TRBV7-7 TGTGCTAGCAGCTTAGGACACCAAAGAGGGGAGACCCAGTACTTC CASSLGHQRGETQYF
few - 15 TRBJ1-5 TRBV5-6 TGTGCCAGCAGCTTGGCTATGAGGGTTGACCAGCCCCAGCATTTT CASSLAMRVDQPQHF
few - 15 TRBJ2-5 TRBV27 TGTGCCAGCAGTTCCCGTCCGGGACCAGCGGAGACCCAGTACTTC CASSSRPGPAETQYF
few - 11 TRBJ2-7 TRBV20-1 TGCAGTCCTGAGGGGGACTACGAGCAGTACTTC CSPEGDYEQYF
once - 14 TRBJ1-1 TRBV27 TGTGCCAGCATCCGTGGTTGGGGGGACACTGAAGCTTTCTTT CASIRGWGDTEAFF
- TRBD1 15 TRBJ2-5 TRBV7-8 TGTGCCAGCAGCCCCGGACAGGGGGATCAAGAGACCCAGTACTTC CASSPGQGDQETQYF
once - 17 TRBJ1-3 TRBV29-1 TGCAGCGTCGACATTATCGACATGGAGGTCTTGGAAAACACCATATATTTT CSVDIIDMEVLENTIYF
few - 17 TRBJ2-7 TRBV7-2 TGTGCCAGCAGCTTAGCCGGAACCCAGGGCAGTCGGAACGAGCAGTACTTC CASSLAGTQGSRNEQYF
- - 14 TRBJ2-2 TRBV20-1 TGCAGTGCTAGAGATTGGGGCAGTACCGGGGAGCTGTTTTTT CSARDWGSTGELFF
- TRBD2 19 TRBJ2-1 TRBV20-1 TGCAGTGCTAGAGATTCACCCCTAGCGGGAGGCCTTTACGGAGGAGAGCAGTTCTTC CSARDSPLAGGLYGGEQFF
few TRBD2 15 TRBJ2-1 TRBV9 TGTGCCAGCAGCGTAGTTAGCGGGGTATACAATGAGCAGTTCTTC CASSVVSGVYNEQFF
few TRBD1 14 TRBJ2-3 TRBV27 TGTGCCAGCTCTATAGACAGGGGAACAGATACGCAGTATTTT CASSIDRGTDTQYF
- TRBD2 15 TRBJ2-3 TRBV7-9 TGTGCCAGCACTCGGCTAGCGGGAGGACCAGATACGCAGTATTTT CASTRLAGGPDTQYF
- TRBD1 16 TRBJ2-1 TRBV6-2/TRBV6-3 TGTGCCAGCAGTTCCCCAACAGGGGTCTCCTACAATGAGCAGTTCTTC CASSSPTGVSYNEQFF
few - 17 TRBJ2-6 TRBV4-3 TGCGCCAGCAGCCCACTGACAGGACCCTCTGGGGCCAACGTCCTGACTTTC CASSPLTGPSGANVLTF
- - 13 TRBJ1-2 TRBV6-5 TGTGCCAGCAGTTACATTCTAGGAAACGGCTACACCTTC CASSYILGNGYTF
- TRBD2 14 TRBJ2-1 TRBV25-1 TGTGCCAGCAGGACTAGCGGGAGTAATTTGGAGCAGTTCTTC CASRTSGSNLEQFF
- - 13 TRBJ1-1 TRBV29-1 TGCAGCGTTGATGCAGGGAAAAACACTGAAGCTTTCTTT CSVDAGKNTEAFF
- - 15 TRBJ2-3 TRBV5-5 TGTGCCAGCAGCTTGAGTGGGGACGAGACAGATACGCAGTATTTT CASSLSGDETDTQYF
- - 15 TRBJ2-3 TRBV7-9 TGTGCCAGCAGCTTAGTCGACAGTAGCACAGATACGCAGTATTTT CASSLVDSSTDTQYF
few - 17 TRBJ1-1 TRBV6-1 TGTGCCAGCAGTGAAGAATTTAGGAGGCAGGGCAACACTGAAGCTTTCTTT CASSEEFRRQGNTEAFF
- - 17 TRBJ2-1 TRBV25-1 TGTGCCAGCGGTCTACCGATTAGCGGAACCTCCTACAATGAGCAGTTCTTC CASGLPISGTSYNEQFF
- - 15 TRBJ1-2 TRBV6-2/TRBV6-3 TGTGCCAGCAGTTATCTACAGATTCCTAACTATGGCTACACCTTC CASSYLQIPNYGYTF
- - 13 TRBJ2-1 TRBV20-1 TGCAGTGCCCCTACCACAGGCTACAATGAGCAGTTCTTC CSAPTTGYNEQFF
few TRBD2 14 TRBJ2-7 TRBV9 TGTGCCAGCACCCCCGATAGCGGGACCTACGAGCAGTACTTC CASTPDSGTYEQYF
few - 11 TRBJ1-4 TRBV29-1 TGCAGCGCTGCGGACAGAGAAAAACTGTTTTTT CSAADREKLFF
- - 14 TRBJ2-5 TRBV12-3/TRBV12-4 TGTGCCAGCACCCATGTAAACTTTCAAGAGACCCAGTACTTC CASTHVNFQETQYF
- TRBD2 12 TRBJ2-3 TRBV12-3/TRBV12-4 TGTGCCAGCAGTGGACTAGCGGGAGACAAGTATTTT CASSGLAGDKYF
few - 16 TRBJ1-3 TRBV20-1 TGTAGTGCTAGAGAGGGAGGCAGCAAAGCTGGAAACACCATATATTTT CSAREGGSKAGNTIYF
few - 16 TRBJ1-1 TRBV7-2 TGTGCCAGCAGCTTAGGGGGGGCGCTTCGGAACACTGAAGCTTTCTTT CASSLGGALRNTEAFF
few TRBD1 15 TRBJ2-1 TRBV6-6 TGTGCCAGCAGAAACATCCGGGACAGGGGGAATGAGCAGTTCTTC CASRNIRDRGNEQFF
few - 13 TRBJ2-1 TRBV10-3 TGTGCCATCAGTTTTGACTTGAACAATGAGCAGTTCTTC CAISFDLNNEQFF
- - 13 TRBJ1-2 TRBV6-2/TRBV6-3 TGTGCCAGCAGTTATATAACAGTACGCGGCTACACCTTC CASSYITVRGYTF
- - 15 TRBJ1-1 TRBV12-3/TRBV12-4 TGTGCCAGCAGCCATCGTAGTCGGATCGACACTGAAGCTTTCTTT CASSHRSRIDTEAFF
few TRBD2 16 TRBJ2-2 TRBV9 TGTGCCAGCAGCCCTCTAGCGGATTCGAACACCGGGGAGCTGTTTTTT CASSPLADSNTGELFF
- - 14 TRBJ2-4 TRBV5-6 TGTGCCAGCAGCTACCGGGGGCAGCAAAACATTCAGTACTTC CASSYRGQQNIQYF
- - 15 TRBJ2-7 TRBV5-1 TGCGCCAGCAGCTTGGAGGCGACAGTGTTCTACGAGCAGTACTTC CASSLEATVFYEQYF
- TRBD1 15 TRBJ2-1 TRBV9 TGTGCCAGCAGCGAGGCCGGGACAGCCTACAATGAGCAGTTCTTC CASSEAGTAYNEQFF
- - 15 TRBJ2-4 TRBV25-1 TGTGCCAGCAGTGACACGGGAGAAGCCAAAAACATTCAGTACTTC CASSDTGEAKNIQYF
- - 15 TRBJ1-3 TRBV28 TGTGCCAGCAGTTTTGATGCCACCTCTGGAAACACCATATATTTT CASSFDATSGNTIYF
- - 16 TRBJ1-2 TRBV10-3 TGTGCCATCACCGACCTACAGGGCCGGTCTAACTATGGCTACACCTTC CAITDLQGRSNYGYTF
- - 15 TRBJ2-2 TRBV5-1 TGCGCCAGCAGCTTCGTGGGGATCAACACCGGGGAGCTGTTTTTT CASSFVGINTGELFF